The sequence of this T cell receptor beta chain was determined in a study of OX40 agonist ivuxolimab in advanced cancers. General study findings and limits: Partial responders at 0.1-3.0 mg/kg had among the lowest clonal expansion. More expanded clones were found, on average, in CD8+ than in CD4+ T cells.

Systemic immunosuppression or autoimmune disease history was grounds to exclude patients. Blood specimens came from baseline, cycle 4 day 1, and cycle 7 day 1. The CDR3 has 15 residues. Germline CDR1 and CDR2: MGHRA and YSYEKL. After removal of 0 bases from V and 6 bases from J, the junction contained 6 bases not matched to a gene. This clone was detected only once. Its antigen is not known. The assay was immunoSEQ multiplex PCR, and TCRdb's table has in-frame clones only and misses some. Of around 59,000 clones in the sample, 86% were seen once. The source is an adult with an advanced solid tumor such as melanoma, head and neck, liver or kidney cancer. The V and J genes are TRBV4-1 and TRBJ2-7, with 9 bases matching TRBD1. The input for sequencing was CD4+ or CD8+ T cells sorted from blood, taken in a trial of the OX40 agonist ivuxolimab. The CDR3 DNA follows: TGCGCCAGCAGCCAAGATCGGGACAGGGTTGGCGAGCAGTACTTC. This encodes CASSQDRDRVGEQYF.